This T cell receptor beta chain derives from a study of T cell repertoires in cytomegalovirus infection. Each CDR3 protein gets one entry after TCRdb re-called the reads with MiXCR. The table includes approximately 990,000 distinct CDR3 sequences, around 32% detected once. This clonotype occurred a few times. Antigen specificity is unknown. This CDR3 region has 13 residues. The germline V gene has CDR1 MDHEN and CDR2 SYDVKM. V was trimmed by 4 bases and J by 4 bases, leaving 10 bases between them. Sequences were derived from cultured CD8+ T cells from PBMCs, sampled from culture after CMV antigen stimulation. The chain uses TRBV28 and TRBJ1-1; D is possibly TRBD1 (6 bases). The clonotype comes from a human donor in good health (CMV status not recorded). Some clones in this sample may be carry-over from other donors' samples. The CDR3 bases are TGTGCCAGCAGTTGGGCGGGGGCCACTGAAGCTTTCTTT. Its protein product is CASSWAGATEAFF.